This T cell receptor (beta chain) was found in a study of T cell responses to AZD1222 COVID-19 vaccine. The overall study: Pooled together were second doses at about 4 or about 12 weeks. The study's findings and limits: Donors skewed white British and female; clonal diversity was possibly underestimated.

With respect to this clone: Its antigen is as yet unknown.

Using immunoSEQ multiplex PCR, the repertoire was profiled, and TCRdb retains in-frame clones only, with some absent. In the table there are around 100,000 clones, 80% to 90% of which are singletons. The TCR was taken from an adult in good health. Sequenced material: peripheral blood, taken on day 0 of AZD1222 vaccination.

CDR3 region: CASSLQRTAANYGYTF. The CDR3 bases are TGCGCCAGCAGCCTACAACGGACGGCTGCTAACTATGGCTACACCTTC. This chain links TRBV4-3 with TRBJ1-2; D not resolved. The CDR3 runs to 16 residues. Per germline, CDR1 LGHNA and CDR2 YSLEER. The V and J ends lost 4 bases and 0 bases respectively, with 15 bases between them.